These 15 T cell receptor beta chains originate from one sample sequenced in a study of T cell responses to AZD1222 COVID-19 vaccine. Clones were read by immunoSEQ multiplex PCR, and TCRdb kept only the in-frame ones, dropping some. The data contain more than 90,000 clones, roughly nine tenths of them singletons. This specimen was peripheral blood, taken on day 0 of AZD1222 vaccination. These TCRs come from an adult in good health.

The CDR3 loop is CASGRDSSNQPQHF. The CDR3 DNA reads TGTGCCAGCGGGAGGGACAGCAGCAATCAGCCCCAGCATTTT. The rearrangement uses TRBV3-1 (or the pseudogene TRBV3-2) and TRBJ1-5, with TRBD1 matching 7 bases. The CDR3 spans 14 residues. CDR1 is LGHDT, CDR2 YNNKEL, per germline (reference sequence). V lost 8 bases to trimming and J lost 1 base; unmatched junction nucleotides: 5.

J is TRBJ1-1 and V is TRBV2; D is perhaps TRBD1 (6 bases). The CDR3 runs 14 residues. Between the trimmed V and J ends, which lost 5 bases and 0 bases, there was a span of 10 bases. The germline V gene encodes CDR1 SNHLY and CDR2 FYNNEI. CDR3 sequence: CASSTGRMNTEAFF. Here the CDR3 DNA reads TGTGCCAGCAGTACAGGGAGAATGAACACTGAAGCTTTCTTT.

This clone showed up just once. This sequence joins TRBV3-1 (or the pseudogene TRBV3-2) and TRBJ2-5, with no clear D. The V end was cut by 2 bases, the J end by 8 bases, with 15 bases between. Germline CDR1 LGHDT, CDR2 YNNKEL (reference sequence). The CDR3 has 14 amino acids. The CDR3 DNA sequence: TGTGCCAGCAGCCAATACCGGATCGGTCAAACCCAGTACTTC. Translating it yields CASSQYRIGQTQYF.

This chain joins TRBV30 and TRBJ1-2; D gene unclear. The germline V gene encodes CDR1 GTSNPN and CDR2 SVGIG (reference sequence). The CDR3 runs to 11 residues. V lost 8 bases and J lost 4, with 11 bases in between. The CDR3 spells CALDVVYGYTF. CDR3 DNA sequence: TGTGCCCTCGACGTGGTCTATGGCTACACCTTC.

CDR3 nucleotides: TGCGCCAGCAGCCAAGGATTAGATCCTGAAGCTTTCTTT. The encoded protein is CASSQGLDPEAFF. The V call is TRBV4-1, the J call TRBJ1-1; no definite D call. CDR3 length: 13 amino acids. CDR1 is MGHRA, CDR2 YSYEKL, per germline. The germline V and J ends were trimmed by 1 base and 6 bases, with 9 bases remaining between them.

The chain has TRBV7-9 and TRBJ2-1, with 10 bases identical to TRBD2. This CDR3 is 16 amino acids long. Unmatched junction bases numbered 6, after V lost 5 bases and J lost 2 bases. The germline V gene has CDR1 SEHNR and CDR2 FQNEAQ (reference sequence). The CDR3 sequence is CASSLSLAGTYNEQFF. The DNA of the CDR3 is TGTGCCAGCAGCCTATCACTAGCGGGGACCTACAATGAGCAGTTCTTC.

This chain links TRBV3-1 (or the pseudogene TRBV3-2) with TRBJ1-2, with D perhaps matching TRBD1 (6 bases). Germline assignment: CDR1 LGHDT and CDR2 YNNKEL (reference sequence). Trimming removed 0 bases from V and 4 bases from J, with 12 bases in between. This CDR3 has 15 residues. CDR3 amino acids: CASSQDTGSTYGYTF. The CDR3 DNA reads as TGTGCCAGCAGCCAAGATACAGGGTCCACCTATGGCTACACCTTC.

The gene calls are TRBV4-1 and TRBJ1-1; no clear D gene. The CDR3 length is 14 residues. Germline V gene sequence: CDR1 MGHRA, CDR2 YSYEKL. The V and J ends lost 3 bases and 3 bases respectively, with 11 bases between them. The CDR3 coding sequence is TGCGCCAGCAGCCATACCGGGAGCTACACTGAAGCTTTCTTT. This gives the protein CASSHTGSYTEAFF.

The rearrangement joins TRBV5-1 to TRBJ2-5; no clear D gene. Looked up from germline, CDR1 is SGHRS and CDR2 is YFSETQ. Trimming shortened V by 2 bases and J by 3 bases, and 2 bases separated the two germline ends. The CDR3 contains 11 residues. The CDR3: CASSLEETQYF. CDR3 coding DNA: TGCGCCAGCAGCTTAGAAGAGACCCAGTACTTC.

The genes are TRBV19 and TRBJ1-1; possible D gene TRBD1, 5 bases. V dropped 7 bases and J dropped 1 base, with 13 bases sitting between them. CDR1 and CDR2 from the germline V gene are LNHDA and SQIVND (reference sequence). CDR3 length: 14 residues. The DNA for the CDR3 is TGTGCCAGTAACCTCGGGGGGGAGAACACTGAAGCTTTCTTT. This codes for CASNLGGENTEAFF.

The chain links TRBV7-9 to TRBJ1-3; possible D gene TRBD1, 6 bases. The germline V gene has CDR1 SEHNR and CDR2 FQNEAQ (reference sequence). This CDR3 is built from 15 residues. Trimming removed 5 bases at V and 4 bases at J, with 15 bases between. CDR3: CASSPGGGQGNTIYF. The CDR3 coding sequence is TGTGCCAGCAGCCCCGGGGGGGGGCAAGGAAACACCATATATTTT.

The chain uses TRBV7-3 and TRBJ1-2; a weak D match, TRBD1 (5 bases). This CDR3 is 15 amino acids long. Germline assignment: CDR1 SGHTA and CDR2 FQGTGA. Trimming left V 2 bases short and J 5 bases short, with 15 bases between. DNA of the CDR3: TGTGCCAGCAGCTTATATGGGGGGACGGGTTATGGCTACACCTTC. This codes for CASSLYGGTGYGYTF.

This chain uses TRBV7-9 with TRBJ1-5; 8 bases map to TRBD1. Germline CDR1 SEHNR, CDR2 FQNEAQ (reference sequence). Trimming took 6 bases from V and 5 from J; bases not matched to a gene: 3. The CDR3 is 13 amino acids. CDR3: CASRSGGDQPQHF. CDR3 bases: TGTGCCAGCAGGTCAGGGGGCGATCAGCCCCAGCATTTT.

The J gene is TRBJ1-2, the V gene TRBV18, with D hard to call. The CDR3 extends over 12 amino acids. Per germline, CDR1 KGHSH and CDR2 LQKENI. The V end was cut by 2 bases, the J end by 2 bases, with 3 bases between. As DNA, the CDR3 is TGTGCCAGCTCACCAGAGAACTATGGCTACACCTTC. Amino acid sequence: CASSPENYGYTF. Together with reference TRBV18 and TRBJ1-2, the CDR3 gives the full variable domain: NAGVMQNPRHLVRRRGQEARLRCSPMKGHSHVYWYRQLPEEGLKFMVYLQKENIIDESGMPKERFSAEFPKEGPSILRIQQVVRGDSAAYFCASSPENYGYTFGSGTRLTVV.

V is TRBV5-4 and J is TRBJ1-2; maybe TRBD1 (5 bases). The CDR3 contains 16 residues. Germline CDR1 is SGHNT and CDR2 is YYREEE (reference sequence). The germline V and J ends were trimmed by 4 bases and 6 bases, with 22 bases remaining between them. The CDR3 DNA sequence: TGTGCCAGCAGCCCCCTCGTCACGGGCGCAGGGCATGGCTACACCTTC. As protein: CASSPLVTGAGHGYTF.